This TCR beta chain was recorded in a study of cytomegalovirus exposure and HLA in healthy donors. The study's findings and limits: Per a prior analysis, the majority of TCR beta V segments were productive roughly 87% or roughly 30% of the time.

The germline CDR1 and CDR2 sequences are SEHNR and FQNEAQ (reference sequence). V lost 1 base to trimming and J lost 7 bases, with 8 bases between them. The CDR3 totals 13 residues. Use of 60 Vbeta and 13 Jbeta primers characterized the PCR. Repertoires were generated with immunoSEQ multiplex PCR, while TCRdb's copy carries only in-frame clones and drops some. The table shows about 130,000 clones, with about 80% occurring only once. This clone was seen a single time. The antigen is unknown. The sample comprised PBMCs. The source of this sequence is a male donor in good health and CMV-seronegative. The genes are TRBV7-9 and TRBJ2-1; maybe TRBD1 (6 bases). The CDR3 coding sequence is TGTGCCAGCAGCTTAGAGGGGGTTAATGAGCAGTTCTTC. Its protein is CASSLEGVNEQFF.